The 24 T cell receptor beta chains listed next were all sequenced from one sample in a study of T cell repertoires in aging, cancer and after chemotherapy (dated by TCRdb to the late 2010s). Instrument used: Illumina MiSeq. Rearranged TRB sequences spanning V, D and J segments were amplified by multiplex touch-down PCR using a mixed TRB-A/B primer pool. TCRdb ran its own pipeline on the public reads, namely fastp trimming at Q25 and MiXCR clone calling, and kept in-frame beta chains. CDR3 protein duplicates are merged, each entry listing the most common genes and DNA. The sample profile shows some 10,000 distinct CDR3 sequences; about 30% of them were found once. Approximately 20% of the sample comes from the top ten. Genomic DNA extracted from peripheral blood, rather than sorted cells or RNA, was used as the source for amplification of TCR beta rearrangements. Sequenced input: blood. The receptors shown here come from a human donor in good health. The donor label of this sample is uncertain.

As to this clonotype: This clone may be a read error of a much larger clone one base away. The chain couples TRBV30 to TRBJ1-1; D unclear. V lost 0 bases, J lost 5 bases, and 7 bases lay in between. CDR3 length: 12 residues. Germline V gene data show CDR1 as GTSNPN and CDR2 as SVGIG (reference sequence). The CDR3 DNA follows: TGTGCCTGGAGTGTCCGGGTAACTGAAGCTTTCTTT. Protein: CAWSVRVTEAFF.

The rearrangement uses TRBV15 and TRBJ2-3; TRBD2 matches at 13 bases. This CDR3 contains 17 residues. The germline V gene encodes CDR1 LNHNV and CDR2 YYDKDF (reference sequence). With 2 bases clipped from V and 6 bases from J, the junction kept 8 bases outside the gene matches. CDR3 region: CATSRPTSGRVGDTQYF. The CDR3 region has the DNA TGTGCCACCAGCAGACCAACTAGCGGGAGGGTTGGGGATACGCAGTATTTT.

This clonotype was picked up a small number of times. This chain uses TRBV6-2 or TRBV6-3 with TRBJ2-7; TRBD1 matches at 7 bases. J was trimmed by 2 bases and V by 3 bases; bases with no gene match: 10. Looked up from germline, CDR1 is MNHEY and CDR2 is SVGEGT. CDR3 length: 16 amino acids. In nucleotides, the CDR3 is TGTGCCAGCAGTTATCCCCCGGGACAGAGCCCCTACGAGCAGTACTTC. Its protein product is CASSYPPGQSPYEQYF.

Relative to its sample, this clonotype is medium-sized. The rearrangement uses TRBV6-5 and TRBJ2-7; 8 nucleotides match TRBD1. Germline V gene lookup returns CDR1 MNHEY and CDR2 SVGAGI. Trimming at V came to 0 bases and at J to 4 bases, leaving 14 bases not matched to a gene. The CDR3 sequence is 18 residues long. CDR3 protein: CASSYSPWDRSATYEQYF. DNA of the CDR3: TGTGCCAGCAGTTACTCGCCGTGGGACAGGTCTGCGACTTACGAGCAGTACTTC.

V is TRBV24-1 and J is TRBJ2-5; either TRBD1 or TRBD2 may fit D (6 bases each). V was cut by 1 base and J by 4 bases, with 12 bases left in between. Per the germline V gene, CDR1 is KGHDR and CDR2 is SFDVKD. CDR3 length: 15 residues. CDR3 protein: CATSDLGGPLETQYF. CDR3 sequence (DNA): TGTGCCACCAGTGATTTAGGGGGGCCCCTAGAGACCCAGTACTTC.

The rearrangement joins TRBV18 to TRBJ1-5; TRBD1 matches at 8 bases. V was clipped by 6 bases and J by 2 bases; unmatched bases: 9. The CDR3 is 16 amino acids. Germline CDR1 and CDR2: KGHSH and LQKENI. The CDR3 spells CASSSGGGRRNQPQHF. CDR3 DNA sequence: TGTGCCAGCTCCTCAGGGGGCGGTCGGCGCAATCAGCCCCAGCATTTT.

DNA for the CDR3: TGTGCCAGCAGCTTAGAGGGGGGGCAAAAGACCCAGTACTTC. Protein product: CASSLEGGQKTQYF. The V and J genes are TRBV7-2 and TRBJ2-5, with a weak D call TRBD2 (7 bases). Trimming cost V 1 base and J 6 bases, with 12 bases left between them. The CDR3 has 14 residues. Germline V gene data show CDR1 as SGHTA and CDR2 as FQGNSA. Variable domain in full (rest from reference TRBV7-2 and TRBJ2-5): GAGVSQSPSNKVTEKGKDVELRCDPISGHTALYWYRQSLGQGLEFLIYFQGNSAPDKSGLPSDRFSAERTGGSVSTLTIQRTQQEDSAVYLCASSLEGGQKTQYFGPGTRLLVL.

J is TRBJ1-2 and V is TRBV5-1; TRBD1 might be the D (5 bases). Germline assignment: CDR1 SGHRS and CDR2 YFSETQ. The CDR3 loop spans 15 amino acids. Trimming shortened V by 0 bases and J by 8 bases, and 17 bases separated the two germline ends. Here the CDR3 reads CASSLEGATRGGYTF. In DNA, the CDR3 is TGCGCCAGCAGCTTGGAAGGGGCGACCCGCGGGGGCTACACCTTC.

This chain uses TRBV6-2 or TRBV6-3 with TRBJ1-5, with D maybe TRBD1 (5 bases). Trimming left V 7 bases short and J 2 bases short, with 15 bases between. The germline V gene has CDR1 MNHEY and CDR2 SVGEGT. This CDR3 has 15 amino acids. CDR3 in amino acids: CASNTQGKGNQPQHF. CDR3 DNA sequence: TGTGCCAGCAATACTCAGGGTAAAGGCAATCAGCCCCAGCATTTT.

The chain recombines TRBV6-2 or TRBV6-3 with TRBJ2-3, with D perhaps TRBD2 (6 bases). The CDR3 runs to 15 residues. Looked up from germline, CDR1 is MNHEY and CDR2 is SVGEGT. V lost 0 bases to trimming and J lost 3 bases, with 10 bases between them. This CDR3 reads CASSYSASGTDTQYF. For the CDR3, the DNA is TGTGCCAGCAGTTACTCGGCCAGCGGGACAGATACGCAGTATTTT.

On this clonotype itself: A junction boundary mismatches the germline segment, possibly from a read error. The chain links TRBV5-5 to TRBJ1-5; tentatively, D is TRBD1 (5 bases). Germline V gene data show CDR1 as SGHKS and CDR2 as YYEKEE (reference sequence). CDR3 length: 14 residues. The CDR3 loop reads CASSLAPGSQPQHF. In DNA, the CDR3 is TGCGCCAGCAGCTTGGCCCCAGGGTCTCAGCCCCAGCATTTT.

This clonotype was seen a handful of times. This rearrangement joins TRBV24-1 to TRBJ1-1; D not certain. V lost 7 bases to trimming and J lost 3 bases, with 11 bases between them. Germline CDR1 KGHDR, CDR2 SFDVKD. CDR3 size: 13 residues. CDR3 sequence: CATRDRVDTEAFF. The CDR3 DNA sequence: TGTGCCACCAGGGACCGGGTAGACACTGAAGCTTTCTTT.

This clonotype has more than one count but fewer than ten. V and J are TRBV19 and TRBJ1-6, with 7 bases matching TRBD1. The CDR3 is made up of 12 amino acids. Germline assignment: CDR1 LNHDA and CDR2 SQIVND (reference sequence). V trimming: 10 bases; J trimming: 8 bases; junction bases outside the gene matches: 5. The CDR3 region has the DNA TGTGCCATCGGGACAGTTTATTCACCCCTCCACTTT. Its protein is CAIGTVYSPLHF.

The chain employs TRBV6-4 and TRBJ2-3; D not certain. In germline, CDR1 is MRHNA, CDR2 SNTAGT. The CDR3 covers 14 residues. V was shortened by 3 bases and J by 2 bases, with 9 bases between the two germline ends. The DNA for the CDR3 is TGTGCCAGCAGTGAAAAAGGACCCACAGATACGCAGTATTTT. This translates into CASSEKGPTDTQYF.

The chain combines TRBV10-3 with TRBJ1-1; 8 positions agree with TRBD1. The germline V gene encodes CDR1 ENHRY and CDR2 SYGVKD. V gave up 0 bases and J gave up 1 base; unmatched junction bases: 13. This CDR3 has 19 amino acids. The CDR3 nucleotides read TGTGCCATCAGTGAGTCGGGAGACAGGGGCGGGGACAGGAACACTGAAGCTTTCTTT. This codes for CAISESGDRGGDRNTEAFF.

By share, this clonotype ranks as medium-sized. The V call is TRBV6-5, the J call TRBJ2-7; possibly TRBD2 for D (5 bases). CDR3 length: 13 amino acids. The germline V gene encodes CDR1 MNHEY and CDR2 SVGAGI. V lost 8 bases, J lost 0 bases, and 11 bases lay in between. CDR3 amino acids: CASRVTSSYEQYF. As DNA, the CDR3 is TGTGCCAGCCGAGTAACTAGCTCCTACGAGCAGTACTTC.

This clonotype has just a few counts. The V and J genes are TRBV20-1 and TRBJ2-1; D tentatively fits TRBD1 or TRBD2 (5 bases each). Trimming cost V 6 bases and J 4 bases, with 13 bases left between them. CDR1 is DFQATT, CDR2 SNEGSKA, per germline (reference sequence). This CDR3 has 13 amino acids. This CDR3 reads CSATGRLYNEQFF. Written as DNA, the CDR3 is TGCAGTGCGACGGGACGGCTTTACAATGAGCAGTTCTTC.

The table lists this clonotype with a few counts. The rearrangement links TRBV5-4 to TRBJ2-6, with 11 bases matching TRBD1. Trimming removed 3 bases from V and 2 bases from J; junction bases left unmatched: 4. The germline gives CDR1 SGHNT, CDR2 YYREEE (reference sequence). CDR3 size: 17 residues. CDR3 DNA: TGTGCCAGCAGCTCCCCGGGACAGGGGGCTGGGGCCAACGTCCTGACTTTC. Its protein product is CASSSPGQGAGANVLTF. Filled out from reference TRBV5-4 and TRBJ2-6, the complete variable domain reads ETGVTQSPTHLIKTRGQQVTLRCSSQSGHNTVSWYQQALGQGPQFIFQYYREEENGRGNFPPRFSGLQFPNYSSELNVNALELDDSALYLCASSSPGQGAGANVLTFGAGSRLTVL.

This clonotype was detected a few times. CDR3 sequence: CASSSAGPTNEKLFF. The DNA for the CDR3 is TGTGCCAGCAGCTCGGCCGGTCCAACTAATGAAAAACTGTTTTTT. The gene calls are TRBV5-4 and TRBJ1-4; D not resolved. Germline V gives CDR1 SGHNT, CDR2 YYREEE (reference sequence). Trimming stripped 3 bases from V and 0 bases from J, with 9 bases between. This CDR3 is 15 amino acids long. The full variable domain, rest sourced from reference TRBV5-4 and TRBJ1-4, is ETGVTQSPTHLIKTRGQQVTLRCSSQSGHNTVSWYQQALGQGPQFIFQYYREEENGRGNFPPRFSGLQFPNYSSELNVNALELDDSALYLCASSSAGPTNEKLFFGSGTQLSVL.

The chain recombines TRBV6-5 with TRBJ2-7; 9 positions agree with TRBD1. V shed 2 bases, J shed 7 bases, and the junction held 15 bases outside the gene matches. The CDR3 extends over 17 amino acids. CDR1 MNHEY and CDR2 SVGAGI come from the germline V gene. CDR3 sequence reads: CASSYALKGTGRKEQYF. The CDR3 DNA is TGTGCCAGCAGTTACGCCTTGAAAGGGACAGGGAGAAAGGAGCAGTACTTC.

V is TRBV15 and J is TRBJ2-3; maybe TRBD2 (6 bases). V lost 0 bases to trimming and J lost 8 bases, with 15 bases between them. The CDR3 is 15 amino acids. Germline values: CDR1 LNHNV, CDR2 YYDKDF (reference sequence). CDR3 nucleotide sequence: TGTGCCACCAGCAGAGATCTTTGGTTGGGGGGTACGCAGTATTTT. Translation: CATSRDLWLGGTQYF. The full variable domain, its missing parts supplied by reference TRBV15 and TRBJ2-3, is DAMVIQNPRYQVTQFGKPVTLSCSQTLNHNVMYWYQQKSSQAPKLLFHYYDKDFNNEADTPDNFQSRRPNTSFCFLDIRSPGLGDTAMYLCATSRDLWLGGTQYFGPGTRLTVL.

The chain carries TRBV19 and TRBJ1-2, with D hard to call. The CDR3 is made up of 15 amino acids. Germline CDR1 LNHDA, CDR2 SQIVND (reference sequence). Trimming stripped 9 bases from V and 1 base from J, with 18 bases between. CDR3 coding DNA: TGTGCCAGCCTATATGGGCCGAACCTTAACTATGGCTACACCTTC. Translated: CASLYGPNLNYGYTF.

V usage is TRBV20-1 and J usage is TRBJ1-6, with TRBD1 identical over 9 bases. There are 13 residues in the CDR3. The germline V gene encodes CDR1 DFQATT and CDR2 SNEGSKA (reference sequence). With V trimmed by 3 bases and J by 10 bases, 4 bases remained unmatched. In DNA form, the CDR3 reads TGCAGTGCTAGGGGGACAGGGCCATCACCCCTCCACTTT. Residues: CSARGTGPSPLHF.

Only one count was recorded for this clonotype. A read error is possible here, since a much larger clone lies one base away. The rearrangement uses TRBV30 and TRBJ2-2; TRBD1 matches 9 bases. Germline values: CDR1 GTSNPN, CDR2 SVGIG (reference sequence). This CDR3 region has 13 residues. Trimming removed 7 bases from V and 3 bases from J; junction bases left unmatched: 3. The CDR3 DNA reads TGTGCCTTCCGGGACAGGGACACCGGGGAGCTGTTTTTT. Amino acid sequence: CAFRDRDTGELFF.